Below, 9 T cell receptor beta chains from the same sample are listed, as sequenced in a study of response to subunit inactivated influenza vaccine. TCRdb independently ran MiXCR on the RT-PCR reads; one entry per CDR3 protein. The sample has 400,000 to 650,000 distinct CDR3 sequences; roughly 7.9% are singletons. Material: PBMCs from blood, obtained less than 25 months after vaccination. The receptors here all came from a man aged 50 to 69 who received an inactivated influenza vaccine.

A few counts support this clonotype. The chain uses TRBV5-1 and TRBJ2-7; the D gene is possibly TRBD2 (7 bases). Trimming stripped 4 bases from V and 7 bases from J, with 21 bases between. Germline-derived CDR1 and CDR2 are SGHRS and YFSETQ. This CDR3 comprises 15 residues. The CDR3 DNA reads as TGCGCCAGCAGCCTGGGGGCAGCGGGGCTAGGGGAGCAGTACTTC. It yields the protein CASSLGAAGLGEQYF.

This clonotype was picked up a small number of times. The chain recombines TRBV12-3 or TRBV12-4 with TRBJ2-1; TRBD1 might be the D (5 bases). V lost 5 bases, J lost 5 bases, and 13 bases lay in between. CDR3 length equals 14 residues. CDR3 sequence: CASSQQGANNEQFF. The CDR3 nucleotides read TGTGCCAGCAGTCAGCAGGGTGCAAACAATGAGCAGTTCTTC.

This clonotype was counted between two and nine times. The rearrangement joins TRBV20-1 to TRBJ1-6; TRBD1 is a possible D gene (6 bases). The germline V and J ends were trimmed by 3 bases and 10 bases, with 13 bases remaining between them. The CDR3 loop spans 13 amino acids. Looked up from germline, CDR1 is DFQATT and CDR2 is SNEGSKA (reference sequence). CDR3 nucleotides: TGCAGTGCTAGTCGTCAGGGGCGCTCACCCCTCCACTTT. This translates into CSASRQGRSPLHF.

The chain has TRBV29-1 and TRBJ2-7; TRBD2 is a possible D gene (6 bases). Trimming left V 1 base short and J 6 bases short, with 19 bases between. CDR3 length: 15 amino acids. Germline values: CDR1 SQVTM, CDR2 ANQGSEA. The CDR3 loop reads CSVEVPSTSSSEQYF. In DNA, the CDR3 is TGCAGCGTTGAAGTGCCCTCGACTAGTTCTAGCGAGCAGTACTTC.

This clonotype has a handful of counts. The genes are TRBV5-1 and TRBJ1-1, with D unresolved. Trimming left V 4 bases short and J 1 base short, with 11 bases between. Germline assignment: CDR1 SGHRS and CDR2 YFSETQ. The length of the CDR3 is 14 residues. Here the CDR3 DNA reads TGCGCCAGCAGCCCGATTGGGGAGAACACTGAAGCTTTCTTT. Amino acids: CASSPIGENTEAFF.

This clonotype was seen repeatedly, ten times or more. The chain couples TRBV6-1 to TRBJ2-7; the match to TRBD1 covers 10 bases. The CDR3 spans 17 residues. Germline V CDR1 and CDR2: MNHNS, SASEGT. Germline trimming cut 6 bases from V and 4 bases from J; bases unmatched to any gene: 15. The DNA of the CDR3 is TGTGCCAGCAGCCTCGAATCTGCCGGGACAGGGGCGTACGAGCAGTACTTC. It encodes CASSLESAGTGAYEQYF.

This clonotype was seen only a few times. V and J are TRBV29-1 and TRBJ2-7; 8 nucleotides align to TRBD2. The CDR3 consists of 12 residues. Germline CDR1 SQVTM, CDR2 ANQGSEA. The trim removed 4 bases at V and 4 bases at J, leaving 3 bases unmatched. The DNA of the CDR3 is TGCAGCGTTGCACCTAGCGGGTACGAGCAGTACTTC. This translates into CSVAPSGYEQYF.

The chain joins TRBV24-1 to TRBJ2-5, with 9 bases that match TRBD1. Germline values: CDR1 KGHDR, CDR2 SFDVKD. With V trimmed by 1 base and J by 5 bases, 4 bases remained unmatched. The CDR3 sequence is 15 residues long. The CDR3 region has the DNA TGTGCCACCAGTGATTTAGGGACAGGGACGGAGACCCAGTACTTC. It encodes CATSDLGTGTETQYF.

Regarding this clonotype: This may come from a read error, since a much larger clone is one base off. The chain recombines TRBV29-1 with TRBJ2-5, with 10 bases that match TRBD2. The V segment lost 4 bases and the J segment 2 bases; nucleotides outside the gene matches: 16. The germline V gene encodes CDR1 SQVTM and CDR2 ANQGSEA. This CDR3 has 18 residues. The CDR3 nucleotides are TGCAGCGTTGGTGGGACACCTGGGACTAGCGCCAATCAAGAGACCCAGTACTTC. Residues: CSVGGTPGTSANQETQYF.